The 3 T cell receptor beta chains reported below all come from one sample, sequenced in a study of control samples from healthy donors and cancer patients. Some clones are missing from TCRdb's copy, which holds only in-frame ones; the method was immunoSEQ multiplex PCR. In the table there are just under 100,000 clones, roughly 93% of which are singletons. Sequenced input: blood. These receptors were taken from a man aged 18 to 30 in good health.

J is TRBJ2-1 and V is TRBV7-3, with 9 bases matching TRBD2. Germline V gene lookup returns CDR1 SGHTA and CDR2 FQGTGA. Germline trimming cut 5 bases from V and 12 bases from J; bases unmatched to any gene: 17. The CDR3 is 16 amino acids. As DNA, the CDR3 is TGTGCCAGCAGCGCGAGTGGGGGACTAGCTCTTTCCCGGCAGTTCTTC. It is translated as CASSASGGLALSRQFF.

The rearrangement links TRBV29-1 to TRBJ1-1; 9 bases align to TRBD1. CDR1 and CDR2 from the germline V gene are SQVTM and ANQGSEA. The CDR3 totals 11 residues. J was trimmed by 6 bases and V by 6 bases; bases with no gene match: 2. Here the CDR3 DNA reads TGCAGCGTAGGGACAGGGCCTGAAGCTTTCTTT. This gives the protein CSVGTGPEAFF.

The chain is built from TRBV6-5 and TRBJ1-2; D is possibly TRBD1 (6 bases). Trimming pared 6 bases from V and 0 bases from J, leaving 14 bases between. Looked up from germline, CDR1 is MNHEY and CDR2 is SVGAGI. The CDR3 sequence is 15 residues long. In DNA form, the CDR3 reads TGTGCCAGCAGCCCCGGGACACCAGCTAACTATGGCTACACCTTC. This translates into CASSPGTPANYGYTF.